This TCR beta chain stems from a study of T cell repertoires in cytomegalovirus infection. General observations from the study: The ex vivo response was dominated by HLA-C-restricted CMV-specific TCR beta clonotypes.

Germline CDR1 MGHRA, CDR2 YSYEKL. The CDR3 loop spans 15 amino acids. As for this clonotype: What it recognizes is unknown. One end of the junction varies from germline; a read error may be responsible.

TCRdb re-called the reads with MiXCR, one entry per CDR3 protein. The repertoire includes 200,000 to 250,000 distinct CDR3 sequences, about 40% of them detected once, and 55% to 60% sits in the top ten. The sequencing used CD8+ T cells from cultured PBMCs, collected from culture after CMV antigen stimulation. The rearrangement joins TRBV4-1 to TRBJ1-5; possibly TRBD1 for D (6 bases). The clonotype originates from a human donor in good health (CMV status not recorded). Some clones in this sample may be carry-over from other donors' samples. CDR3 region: CASSQFTGLSQPQHF. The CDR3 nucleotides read TGTGCCAGCAGCCAGTTTACAGGGTTGAGTCAGCCCCAGCATTTT.